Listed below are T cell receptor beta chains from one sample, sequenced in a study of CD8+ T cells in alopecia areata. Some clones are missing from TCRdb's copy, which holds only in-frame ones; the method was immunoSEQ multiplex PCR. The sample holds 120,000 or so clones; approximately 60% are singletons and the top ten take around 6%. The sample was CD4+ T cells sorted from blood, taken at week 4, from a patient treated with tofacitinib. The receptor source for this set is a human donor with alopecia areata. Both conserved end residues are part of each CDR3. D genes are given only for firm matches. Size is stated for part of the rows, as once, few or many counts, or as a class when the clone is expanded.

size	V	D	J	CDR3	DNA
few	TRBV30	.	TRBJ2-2	CAWRLYAGWDTGELFF	TGTGCCTGGAGGCTCTACGCGGGATGGGACACCGGGGAGCTGTTTTTT
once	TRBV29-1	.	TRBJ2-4	CSVSGFGGNIQYF	TGCAGCGTTTCAGGTTTTGGGGGGAACATTCAGTACTTC
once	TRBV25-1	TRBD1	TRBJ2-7	CASSVTGVEQYF	TGTGCCAGCAGTGTAACAGGGGTTGAGCAGTACTTC
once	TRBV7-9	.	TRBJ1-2	CASSLGGSSYGYTF	TGTGCCAGCAGCTTAGGGGGGTCCAGCTATGGCTACACCTTC
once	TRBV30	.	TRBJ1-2	CAWSVLQANGYTF	TGTGCCTGGAGTGTCCTTCAGGCCAATGGCTACACCTTC
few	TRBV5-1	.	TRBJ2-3	CASKASSTDTQYF	TGCGCCAGTAAAGCCTCTAGCACAGATACGCAGTATTTT
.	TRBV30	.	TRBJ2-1	CAWSDPRPGESYNEQFF	TGTGCCTGGAGTGACCCTCGCCCGGGGGAATCCTACAATGAGCAGTTCTTC
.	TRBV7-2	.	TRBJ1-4	CASSLDGGRSEKLFF	TGTGCCAGCAGCTTAGACGGGGGGCGAAGTGAAAAACTGTTTTTT
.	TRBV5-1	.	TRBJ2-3	CASSDAQGDTQYF	TGCGCCAGCAGCGACGCGCAGGGAGATACGCAGTATTTT
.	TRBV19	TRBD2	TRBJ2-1	CASSPLRTSGGWYEQFF	TGTGCCAGTAGTCCATTAAGGACTAGCGGGGGGTGGTATGAGCAGTTCTTC
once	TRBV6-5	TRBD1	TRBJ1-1	CASRYHRGSNTEAFF	TGTGCCAGTAGGTATCACAGGGGGAGTAACACTGAAGCTTTCTTT
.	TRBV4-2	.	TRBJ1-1	CASSQLMNTEAFF	TGTGCCAGCAGCCAATTAATGAACACTGAAGCTTTCTTT
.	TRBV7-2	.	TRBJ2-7	CASSFPGHSYEQYF	TGTGCCAGCAGCTTCCCAGGCCACTCCTACGAGCAGTACTTC
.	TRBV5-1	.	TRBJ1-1	CASSTDGGTEAFF	TGCGCCAGCAGCACGGACGGGGGAACTGAAGCTTTCTTT
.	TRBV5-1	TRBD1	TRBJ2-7	CASSSGTGDSYEQYF	TGCGCCAGCAGCTCGGGGACAGGAGATTCCTACGAGCAGTACTTC
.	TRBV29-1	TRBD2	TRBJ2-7	CSVLLWAGGSDEQYF	TGCAGCGTTCTTCTTTGGGCGGGAGGATCTGACGAGCAGTACTTC
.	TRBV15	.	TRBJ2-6	CATQDPRGANVLTF	TGTGCCACCCAAGACCCGCGGGGGGCCAACGTCCTGACTTTC
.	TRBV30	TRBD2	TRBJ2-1	CAWSGLASNEQFF	TGTGCCTGGAGTGGACTAGCGTCCAATGAGCAGTTCTTC
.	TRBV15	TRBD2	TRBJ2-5	CATSRDPSGEETQYF	TGTGCCACCAGCAGGGACCCTAGCGGTGAAGAGACCCAGTACTTC
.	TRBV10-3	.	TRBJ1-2	CAIRQDSNYYGYTF	TGTGCCATCAGACAGGACAGCAATTACTATGGCTACACCTTC
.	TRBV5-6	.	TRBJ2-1	CASSLVRVVGEQFF	TGTGCCAGCAGCTTGGTAAGGGTCGTAGGTGAGCAGTTCTTC
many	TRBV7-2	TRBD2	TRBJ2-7	CASSLEGTSVSYEQYF	TGTGCCAGCAGCTTAGAAGGGACTAGCGTCTCCTACGAGCAGTACTTC
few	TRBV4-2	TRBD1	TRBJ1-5	CASSQEGQGGDQPQHF	TGTGCCAGCAGCCAGGAGGGACAGGGAGGGGATCAGCCCCAGCATTTT
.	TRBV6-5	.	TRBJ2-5	CASSYWIGQETQYF	TGTGCCAGCAGTTATTGGATAGGACAAGAGACCCAGTACTTC
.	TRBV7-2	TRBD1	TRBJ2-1	CASSSKTGSSYNEQFF	TGTGCCAGCAGCTCGAAGACAGGGAGCTCCTACAATGAGCAGTTCTTC
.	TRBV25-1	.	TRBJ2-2	CASSESTFNTGELFF	TGTGCCAGCAGTGAATCGACCTTTAACACCGGGGAGCTGTTTTTT
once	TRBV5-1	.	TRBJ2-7	CASSSGSGQYF	TGCGCCAGCAGCAGCGGGTCGGGGCAGTACTTC
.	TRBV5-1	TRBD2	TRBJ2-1	CASSLEASGDEQFF	TGCGCCAGCAGCTTGGAGGCTAGCGGGGATGAGCAGTTCTTC
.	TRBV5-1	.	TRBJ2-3	CASLILTGLFFTDTQYF	TGCGCCAGCCTAATCTTGACAGGCCTGTTCTTCACAGATACGCAGTATTTT
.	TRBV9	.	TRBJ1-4	CASSPLPGDEKLFF	TGTGCCAGCAGCCCCCTCCCAGGGGATGAAAAACTGTTTTTT
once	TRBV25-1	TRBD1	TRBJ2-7	CASSLRTGGYEQYF	TGTGCCAGCAGTCTCAGGACAGGGGGCTACGAGCAGTACTTC